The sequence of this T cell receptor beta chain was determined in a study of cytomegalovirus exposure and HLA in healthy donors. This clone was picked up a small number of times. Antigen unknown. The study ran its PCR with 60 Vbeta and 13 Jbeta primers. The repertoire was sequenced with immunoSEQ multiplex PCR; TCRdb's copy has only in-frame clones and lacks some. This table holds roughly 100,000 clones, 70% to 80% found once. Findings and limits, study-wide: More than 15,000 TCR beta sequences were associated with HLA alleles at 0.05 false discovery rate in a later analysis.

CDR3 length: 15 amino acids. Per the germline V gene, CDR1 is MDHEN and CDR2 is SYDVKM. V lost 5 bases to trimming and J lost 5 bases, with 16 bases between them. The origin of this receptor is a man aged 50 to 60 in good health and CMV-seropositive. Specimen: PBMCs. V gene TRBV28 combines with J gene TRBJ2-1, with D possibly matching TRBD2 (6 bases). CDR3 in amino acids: CASSPPWGEHNEQFF. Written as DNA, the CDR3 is TGTGCCAGCAGTCCCCCTTGGGGGGAGCACAATGAGCAGTTCTTC.